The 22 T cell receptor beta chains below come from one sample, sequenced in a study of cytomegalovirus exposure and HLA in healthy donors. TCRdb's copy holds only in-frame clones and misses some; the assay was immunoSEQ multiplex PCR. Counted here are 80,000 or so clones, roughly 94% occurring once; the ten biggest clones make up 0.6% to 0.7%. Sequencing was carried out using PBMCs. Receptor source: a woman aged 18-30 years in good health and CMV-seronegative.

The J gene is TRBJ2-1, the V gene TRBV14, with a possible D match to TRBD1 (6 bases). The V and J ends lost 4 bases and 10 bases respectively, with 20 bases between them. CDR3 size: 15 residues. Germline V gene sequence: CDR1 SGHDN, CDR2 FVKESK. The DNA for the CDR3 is TGTGCCAGCAGCCCGCTGAGGCACAGGGTCGGAGAGCAGTTCTTC. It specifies CASSPLRHRVGEQFF.

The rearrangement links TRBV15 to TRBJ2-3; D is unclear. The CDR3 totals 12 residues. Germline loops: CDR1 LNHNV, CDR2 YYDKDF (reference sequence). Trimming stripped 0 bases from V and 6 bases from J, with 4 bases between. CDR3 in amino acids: CATSRDMDTQYF. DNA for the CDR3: TGTGCCACCAGCAGAGATATGGATACGCAGTATTTT.

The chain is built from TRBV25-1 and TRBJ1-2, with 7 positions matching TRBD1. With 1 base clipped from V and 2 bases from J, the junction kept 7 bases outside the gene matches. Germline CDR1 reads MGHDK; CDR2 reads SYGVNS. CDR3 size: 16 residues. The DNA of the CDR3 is TGTGCCAGCAGTGAATTATGGGACAGTGACAACTATGGCTACACCTTC. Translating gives CASSELWDSDNYGYTF.

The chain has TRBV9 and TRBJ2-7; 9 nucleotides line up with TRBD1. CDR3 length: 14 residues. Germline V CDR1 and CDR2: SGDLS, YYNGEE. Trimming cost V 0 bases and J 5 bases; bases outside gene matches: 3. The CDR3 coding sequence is TGTGCCAGCAGCGTAGAATGGACAGGGGACGAGCAGTACTTC. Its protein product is CASSVEWTGDEQYF.

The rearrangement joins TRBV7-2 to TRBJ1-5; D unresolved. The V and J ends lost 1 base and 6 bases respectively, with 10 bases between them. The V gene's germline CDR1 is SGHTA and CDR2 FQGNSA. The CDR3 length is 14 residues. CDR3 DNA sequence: TGTGCCAGCAGCTTAGGTGGTGGAGGTCAGCCCCAGCATTTT. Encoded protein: CASSLGGGGQPQHF. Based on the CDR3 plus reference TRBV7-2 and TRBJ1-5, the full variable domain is GAGVSQSPSNKVTEKGKDVELRCDPISGHTALYWYRQSLGQGLEFLIYFQGNSAPDKSGLPSDRFSAERTGGSVSTLTIQRTQQEDSAVYLCASSLGGGGQPQHFGDGTRLSIL.

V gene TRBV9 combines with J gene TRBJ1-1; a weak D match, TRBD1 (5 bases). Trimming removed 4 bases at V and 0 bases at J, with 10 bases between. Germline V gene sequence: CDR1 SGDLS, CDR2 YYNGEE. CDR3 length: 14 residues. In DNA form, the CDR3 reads TGTGCCAGCAGCCGGGGGGAGGTGAACACTGAAGCTTTCTTT. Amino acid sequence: CASSRGEVNTEAFF.

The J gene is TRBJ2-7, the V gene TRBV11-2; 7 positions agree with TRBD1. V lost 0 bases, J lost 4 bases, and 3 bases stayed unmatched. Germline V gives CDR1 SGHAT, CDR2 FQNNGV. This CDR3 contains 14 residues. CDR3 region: CASSLDRGFYEQYF. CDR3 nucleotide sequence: TGTGCCAGCAGCTTAGACAGGGGGTTTTACGAGCAGTACTTC. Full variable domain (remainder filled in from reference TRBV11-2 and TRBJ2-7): EAGVAQSPRYKIIEKRQSVAFWCNPISGHATLYWYQQILGQGPKLLIQFQNNGVVDDSQLPKDRFSAERLKGVDSTLKIQPAKLEDSAVYLCASSLDRGFYEQYFGPGTRLTVT.

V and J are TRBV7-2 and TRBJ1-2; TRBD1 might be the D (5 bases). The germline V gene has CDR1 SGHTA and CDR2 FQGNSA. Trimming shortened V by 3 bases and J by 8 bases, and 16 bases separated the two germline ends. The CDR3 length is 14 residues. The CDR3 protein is CASSFGGRGEGYTF. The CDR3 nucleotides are TGTGCCAGCAGCTTCGGGGGGAGGGGAGAGGGCTACACCTTC.

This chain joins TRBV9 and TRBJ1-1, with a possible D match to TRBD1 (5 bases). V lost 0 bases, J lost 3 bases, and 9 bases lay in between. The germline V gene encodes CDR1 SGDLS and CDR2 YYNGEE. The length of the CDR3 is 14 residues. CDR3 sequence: CASSVGGGDTEAFF. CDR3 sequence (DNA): TGTGCCAGCAGCGTAGGCGGGGGGGACACTGAAGCTTTCTTT.

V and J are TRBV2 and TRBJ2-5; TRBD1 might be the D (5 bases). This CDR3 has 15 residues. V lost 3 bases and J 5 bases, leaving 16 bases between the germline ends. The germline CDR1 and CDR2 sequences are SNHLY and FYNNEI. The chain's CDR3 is CASSDVMGLEETQYF. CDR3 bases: TGTGCCAGCAGTGACGTCATGGGGCTGGAGGAGACCCAGTACTTC. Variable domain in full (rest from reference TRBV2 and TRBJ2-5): EPEVTQTPSHQVTQMGQEVILRCVPISNHLYFYWYRQILGQKVEFLVSFYNNEISEKSEIFDDQFSVERPDGSNFTLKIRSTKLEDSAMYFCASSDVMGLEETQYFGPGTRLLVL.

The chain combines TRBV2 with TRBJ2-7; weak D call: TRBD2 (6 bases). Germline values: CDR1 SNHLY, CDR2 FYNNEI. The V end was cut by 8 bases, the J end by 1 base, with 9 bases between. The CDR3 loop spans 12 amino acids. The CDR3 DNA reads TGTGCCAGCCGGGACTTATCCTACGAGCAGTACTTC. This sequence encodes CASRDLSYEQYF.

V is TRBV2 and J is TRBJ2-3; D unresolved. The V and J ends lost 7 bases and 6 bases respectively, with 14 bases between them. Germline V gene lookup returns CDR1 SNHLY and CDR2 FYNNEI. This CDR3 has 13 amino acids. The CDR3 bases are TGTGCCAGCAAAGACAACTCGATGGATACGCAGTATTTT. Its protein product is CASKDNSMDTQYF.

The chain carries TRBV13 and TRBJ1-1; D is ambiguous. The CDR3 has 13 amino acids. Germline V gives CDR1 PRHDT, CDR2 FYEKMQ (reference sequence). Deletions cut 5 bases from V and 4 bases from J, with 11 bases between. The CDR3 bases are TGTGCCAGCAGCAAGAGGGAGGGCACTGAAGCTTTCTTT. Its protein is CASSKREGTEAFF.

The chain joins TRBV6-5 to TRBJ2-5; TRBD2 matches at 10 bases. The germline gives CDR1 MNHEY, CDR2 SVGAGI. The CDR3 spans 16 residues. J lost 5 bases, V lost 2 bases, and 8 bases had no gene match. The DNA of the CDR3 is TGTGCCAGCAGTTACACCCTAGCGGGAGCTGGGGAGACCCAGTACTTC. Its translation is CASSYTLAGAGETQYF.

The CDR3 loop reads CASSLNRVGGYTF. The CDR3 DNA follows: TGTGCCAGCAGCTTGAACAGGGTCGGTGGCTACACCTTC. The chain is built from TRBV5-6 and TRBJ1-2; D possibly corresponds to TRBD1 (6 bases). The CDR3 has 13 residues. Trimming pared 1 base from V and 7 bases from J, leaving 11 bases between. CDR1 and CDR2 from the germline V gene are SGHDT and YYEEEE.

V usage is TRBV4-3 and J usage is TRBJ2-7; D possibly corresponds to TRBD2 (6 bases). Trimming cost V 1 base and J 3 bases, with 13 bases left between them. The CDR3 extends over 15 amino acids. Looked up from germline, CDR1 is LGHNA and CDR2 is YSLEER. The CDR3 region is CASSQVLAVCYEQYF. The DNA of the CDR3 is TGCGCCAGCAGCCAAGTCTTAGCGGTTTGCTACGAGCAGTACTTC.

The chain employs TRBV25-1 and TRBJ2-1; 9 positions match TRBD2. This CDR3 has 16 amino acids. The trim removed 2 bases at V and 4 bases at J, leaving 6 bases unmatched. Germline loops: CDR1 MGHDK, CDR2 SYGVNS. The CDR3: CASSERGSGRYNEQFF. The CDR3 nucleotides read TGTGCCAGCAGTGAAAGGGGGAGCGGGAGGTACAATGAGCAGTTCTTC.

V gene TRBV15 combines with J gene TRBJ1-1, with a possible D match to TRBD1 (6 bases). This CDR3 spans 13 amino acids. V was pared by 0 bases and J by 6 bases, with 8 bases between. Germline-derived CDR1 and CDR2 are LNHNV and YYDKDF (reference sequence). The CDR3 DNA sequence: TGTGCCACCAGCAGAGATGGGGGCGCTGAAGCTTTCTTT. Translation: CATSRDGGAEAFF.

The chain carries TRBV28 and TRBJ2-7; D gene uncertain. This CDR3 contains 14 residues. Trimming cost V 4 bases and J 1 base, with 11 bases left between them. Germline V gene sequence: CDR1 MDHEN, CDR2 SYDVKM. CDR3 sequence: CASSSLHTSYEQYF. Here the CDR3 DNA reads TGTGCCAGCAGTTCTCTCCACACATCCTACGAGCAGTACTTC.

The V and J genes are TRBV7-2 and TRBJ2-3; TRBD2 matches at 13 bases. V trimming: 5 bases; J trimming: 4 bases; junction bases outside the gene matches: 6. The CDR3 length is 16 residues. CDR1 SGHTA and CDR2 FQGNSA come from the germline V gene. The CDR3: CASSLLLAGGSDTQYF. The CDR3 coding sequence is TGTGCCAGCAGCCTCCTACTAGCGGGGGGGTCAGATACGCAGTATTTT.

CDR3 sequence: CASSVSGTSGYEQYF. The CDR3 DNA follows: TGTGCCAGCAGCGTTTCTGGGACTAGCGGCTACGAGCAGTACTTC. The rearrangement uses TRBV9 and TRBJ2-7; 11 nucleotides match TRBD2. The CDR3 contains 15 residues. Germline CDR1 is SGDLS and CDR2 is YYNGEE. Unmatched junction bases numbered 4, after V lost 2 bases and J lost 3 bases.

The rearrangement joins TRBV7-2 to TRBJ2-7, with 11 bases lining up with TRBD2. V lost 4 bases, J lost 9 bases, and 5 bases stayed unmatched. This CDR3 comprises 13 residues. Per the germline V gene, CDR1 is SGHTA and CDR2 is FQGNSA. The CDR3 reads CASSSTSGSPQYF. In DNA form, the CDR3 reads TGTGCCAGCAGCTCAACTAGCGGGAGTCCGCAGTACTTC.